This T cell receptor (beta chain) was identified during a study of cytomegalovirus exposure and HLA in healthy donors. Across the whole study: In a later analysis, the 120 or so validation repertoires were reported to have used the same platform as the approximately 670 first-cohort repertoires.

Sequenced by immunoSEQ multiplex PCR; TCRdb stores in-frame clones only, minus some. The table lists about 150,000 clones, just under 90% of them singletons. A note on this clone: The antigen remains unidentified.

V trimming: 5 bases; J trimming: 1 base; junction bases outside the gene matches: 5. The CDR3 extends over 15 amino acids. Germline CDR1 PRHDT, CDR2 FYEKMQ (reference sequence). Notes on the study in general: A few chains linked to CMV were shown in vitro to be specific for CMV antigens. Across donors, most TCRs were seen rarely, yet some public ones were widespread. A classifier reportedly called cytomegalovirus status with high sensitivity and specificity.

This sequence joins TRBV13 and TRBJ1-5; 7 bases are a match to TRBD1. The sample comprised PBMCs. The sequence was collected from a woman in her thirties in good health and CMV-seropositive. For the CDR3, the DNA is TGTGCCAGCAGCGAGTCGGGACAGAGCAATCAGCCCCAGCATTTT. This gives the protein CASSESGQSNQPQHF.